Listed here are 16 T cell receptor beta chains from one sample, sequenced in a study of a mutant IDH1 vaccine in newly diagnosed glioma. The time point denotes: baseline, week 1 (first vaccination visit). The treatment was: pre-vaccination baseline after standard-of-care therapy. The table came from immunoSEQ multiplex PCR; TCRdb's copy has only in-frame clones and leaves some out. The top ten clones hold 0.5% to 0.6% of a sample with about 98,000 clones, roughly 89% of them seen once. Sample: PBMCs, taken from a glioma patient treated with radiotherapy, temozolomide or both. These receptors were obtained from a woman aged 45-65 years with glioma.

The CDR3: CASSVDGSPSGANVLTF. Here the CDR3 DNA reads TGTGCCAGCAGCGTAGACGGCTCGCCCTCTGGGGCCAACGTCCTGACTTTC. This chain connects TRBV9 to TRBJ2-6; D gene unclear. Deletions cut 0 bases from V and 0 bases from J, with 10 bases between. CDR1 and CDR2 (germline): SGDLS, YYNGEE. There are 17 residues in the CDR3.

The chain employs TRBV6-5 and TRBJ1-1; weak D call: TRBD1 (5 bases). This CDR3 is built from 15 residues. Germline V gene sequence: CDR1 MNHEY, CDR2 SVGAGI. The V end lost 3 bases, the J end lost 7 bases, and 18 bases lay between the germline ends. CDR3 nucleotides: TGTGCCAGCAGTTATGGGACGGAGGGATCTGTTGAAGCTTTCTTT. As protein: CASSYGTEGSVEAFF.

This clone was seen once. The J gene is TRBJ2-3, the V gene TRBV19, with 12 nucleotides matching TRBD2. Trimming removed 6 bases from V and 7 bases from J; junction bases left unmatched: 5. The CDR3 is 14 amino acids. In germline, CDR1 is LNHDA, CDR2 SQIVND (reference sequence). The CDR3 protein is CASRETSGRHTQYF. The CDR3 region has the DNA TGTGCCAGTAGGGAGACTAGCGGGAGACATACGCAGTATTTT.

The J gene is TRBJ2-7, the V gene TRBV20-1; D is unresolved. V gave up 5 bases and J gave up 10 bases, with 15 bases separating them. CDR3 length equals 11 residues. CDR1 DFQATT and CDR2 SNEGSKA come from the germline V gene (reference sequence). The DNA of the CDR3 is TGCAGTGCTCCGCGGTCCCTGGGTCAGTACTTC. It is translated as CSAPRSLGQYF.

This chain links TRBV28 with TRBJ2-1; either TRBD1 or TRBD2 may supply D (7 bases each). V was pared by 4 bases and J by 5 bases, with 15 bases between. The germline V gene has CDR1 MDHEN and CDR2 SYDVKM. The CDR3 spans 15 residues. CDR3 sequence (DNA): TGTGCCAGCAGTTCCCAGGGGGAGGGCCACAATGAGCAGTTCTTC. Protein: CASSSQGEGHNEQFF.

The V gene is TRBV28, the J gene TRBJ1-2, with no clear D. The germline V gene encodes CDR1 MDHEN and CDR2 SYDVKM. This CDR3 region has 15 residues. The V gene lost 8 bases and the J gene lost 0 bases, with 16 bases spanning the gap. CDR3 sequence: CASFFGDPSNYGYTF. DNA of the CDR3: TGTGCCAGCTTTTTTGGGGATCCCTCTAACTATGGCTACACCTTC.

CDR3 protein: CASSPGQNYNEQFF. In DNA form, the CDR3 reads TGTGCCAGCAGCCCAGGACAGAACTACAATGAGCAGTTCTTC. This sequence joins TRBV28 and TRBJ2-1; maybe TRBD1 (6 bases). The V gene's germline CDR1 is MDHEN and CDR2 SYDVKM. V shed 6 bases and J shed 3 bases, with 12 bases lying between them. The CDR3 totals 14 residues.

The CDR3 nucleotides read TGTGCCTGCTCTGGGACTAGCGGCTACGAGCAGTACTTC. Its translation is CACSGTSGYEQYF. The V and J genes are TRBV30 and TRBJ2-7; TRBD2 matches 11 bases. Trimming removed 6 bases from V and 3 bases from J; junction bases left unmatched: 4. Germline V gives CDR1 GTSNPN, CDR2 SVGIG (reference sequence). This CDR3 has 13 amino acids.

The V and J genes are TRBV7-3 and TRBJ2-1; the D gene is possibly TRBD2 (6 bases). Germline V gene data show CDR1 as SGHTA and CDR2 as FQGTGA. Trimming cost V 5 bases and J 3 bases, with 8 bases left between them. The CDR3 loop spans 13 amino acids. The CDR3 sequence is CASSLGLYNEQFF. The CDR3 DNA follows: TGTGCCAGCAGCCTGGGACTCTACAATGAGCAGTTCTTC.

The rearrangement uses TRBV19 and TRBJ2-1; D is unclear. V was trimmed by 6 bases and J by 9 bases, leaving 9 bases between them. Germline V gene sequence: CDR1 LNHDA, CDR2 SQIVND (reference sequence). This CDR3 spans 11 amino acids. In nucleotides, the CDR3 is TGTGCCAGTAGATACCAGGTTGAGCAGTTCTTC. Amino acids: CASRYQVEQFF.

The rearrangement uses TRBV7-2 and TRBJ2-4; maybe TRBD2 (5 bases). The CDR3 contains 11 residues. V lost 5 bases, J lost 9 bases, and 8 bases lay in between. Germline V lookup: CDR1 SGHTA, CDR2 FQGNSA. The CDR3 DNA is TGTGCCAGCAGCCCCGAGGGCATTCAGTACTTC. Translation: CASSPEGIQYF.

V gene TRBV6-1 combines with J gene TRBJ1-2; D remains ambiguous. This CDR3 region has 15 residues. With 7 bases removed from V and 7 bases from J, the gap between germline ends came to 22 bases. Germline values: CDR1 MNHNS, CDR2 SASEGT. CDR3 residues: CASILTPLQRAGYTF. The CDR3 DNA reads TGTGCCAGCATCCTAACCCCTTTACAGAGGGCTGGCTACACCTTC.

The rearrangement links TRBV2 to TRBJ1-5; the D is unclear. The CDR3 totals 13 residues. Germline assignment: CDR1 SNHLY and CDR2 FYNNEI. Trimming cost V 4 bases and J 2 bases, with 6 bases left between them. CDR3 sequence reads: CASSGSGNQPQHF. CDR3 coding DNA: TGTGCCAGCAGTGGATCCGGCAATCAGCCCCAGCATTTT. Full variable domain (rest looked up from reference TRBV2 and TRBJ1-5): EPEVTQTPSHQVTQMGQEVILRCVPISNHLYFYWYRQILGQKVEFLVSFYNNEISEKSEIFDDQFSVERPDGSNFTLKIRSTKLEDSAMYFCASSGSGNQPQHFGDGTRLSIL.

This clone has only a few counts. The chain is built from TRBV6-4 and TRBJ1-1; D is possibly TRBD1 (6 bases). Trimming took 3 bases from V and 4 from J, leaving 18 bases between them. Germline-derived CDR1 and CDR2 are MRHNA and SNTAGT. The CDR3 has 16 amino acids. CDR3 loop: CASSETGGLKSTEAFF. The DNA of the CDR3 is TGTGCCAGCAGTGAGACAGGAGGGTTGAAAAGCACTGAAGCTTTCTTT.

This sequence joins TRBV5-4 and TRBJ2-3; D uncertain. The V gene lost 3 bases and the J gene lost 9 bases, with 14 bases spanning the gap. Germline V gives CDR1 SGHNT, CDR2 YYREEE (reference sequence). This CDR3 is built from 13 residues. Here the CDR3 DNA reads TGTGCCAGCAGCTCATTACTTGGGAACACGCAGTATTTT. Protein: CASSSLLGNTQYF.

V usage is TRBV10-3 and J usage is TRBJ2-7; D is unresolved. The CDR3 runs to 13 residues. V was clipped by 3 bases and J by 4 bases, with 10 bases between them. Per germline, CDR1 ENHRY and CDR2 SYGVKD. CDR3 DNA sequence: TGTGCCATCAGTGAATACAAGCAATACGAGCAGTACTTC. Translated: CAISEYKQYEQYF.